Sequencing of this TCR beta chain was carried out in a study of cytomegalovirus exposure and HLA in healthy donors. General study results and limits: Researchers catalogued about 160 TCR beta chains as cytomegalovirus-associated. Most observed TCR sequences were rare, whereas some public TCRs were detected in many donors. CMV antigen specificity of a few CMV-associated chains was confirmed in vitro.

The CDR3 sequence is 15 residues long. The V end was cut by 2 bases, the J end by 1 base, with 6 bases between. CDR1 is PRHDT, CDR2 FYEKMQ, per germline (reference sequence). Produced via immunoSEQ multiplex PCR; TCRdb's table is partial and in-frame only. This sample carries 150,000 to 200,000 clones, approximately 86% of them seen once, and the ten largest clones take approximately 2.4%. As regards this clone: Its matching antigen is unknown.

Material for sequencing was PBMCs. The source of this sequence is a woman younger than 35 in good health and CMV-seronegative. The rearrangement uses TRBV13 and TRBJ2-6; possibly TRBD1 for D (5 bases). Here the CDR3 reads CASSLQGSGANVLTF. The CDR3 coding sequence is TGTGCCAGCAGCTTACAGGGTTCTGGGGCCAACGTCCTGACTTTC.